This T cell receptor (beta chain) derives from a study of breast tumors, draining lymph nodes, adjacent tissues. The lymph nodes were axillary draining lymph nodes from breast cancer patients. Many counts were recorded for this clonotype. The germline V gene encodes CDR1 DFQATT and CDR2 SNEGSKA (reference sequence). This CDR3 has 13 amino acids. Trimming left V 5 bases short and J 5 bases short, with 12 bases between. TCRdb itself ran the multiplex PCR reads through MiXCR, one entry per CDR3 protein. The repertoire holds around 140,000 distinct CDR3 sequences, with 32% as singletons. The source is a female donor with breast cancer. Some clones in this sample may be carry-over from other donors' samples. The rearrangement joins TRBV20-1 to TRBJ2-2; D is uncertain. Sequenced sample: axillary lymph node tissue. CDR3 sequence reads: CSALNPGTGELFF. Written as DNA, the CDR3 is TGCAGTGCTTTGAATCCGGGTACCGGGGAGCTGTTTTTT.